A single sample gave rise to the 26 T cell receptor beta chains below, sequenced in a study of T cell changes during pregnancy in multiple sclerosis. This table comes from immunoSEQ multiplex PCR, and its TCRdb copy is limited to in-frame clones, with some not included. This sample has 33,000 or so clones; about 92% occur once, and the top ten carry roughly 5.7%. Sequenced here: peripheral blood, sampled in the third trimester of pregnancy. Receptors originate from a female donor in good health, enrolled as a control in a pregnancy study.

This chain links TRBV5-1 with TRBJ2-5, with a weak D call TRBD1 (6 bases). The CDR3 is 13 amino acids. Trimming took off 4 bases at V and 5 bases at J, with 12 bases between the two ends. Germline V gene sequence: CDR1 SGHRS, CDR2 YFSETQ. DNA of the CDR3: TGCGCCAGCAGCACACAGGGTGGCGAGACCCAGTACTTC. This sequence encodes CASSTQGGETQYF. The complete variable domain, with remaining parts taken from reference TRBV5-1 and TRBJ2-5, reads KAGVTQTPRYLIKTRGQQVTLSCSPISGHRSVSWYQQTPGQGLQFLFEYFSETQRNKGNFPGRFSGRQFSNSRSEMNVSTLELGDSALYLCASSTQGGETQYFGPGTRLLVL.

This clone turned up a few times. This chain joins TRBV6-5 and TRBJ2-1, with TRBD2 matching 14 bases. CDR1 is MNHEY and CDR2 is SVGAGI in the germline V gene. V lost 0 bases and J lost 8; bases outside the gene matches: 3. The CDR3 has 16 amino acids. CDR3 nucleotides: TGTGCCAGCAGTTACTCTGGGACTAGCGGGAGCGATGAGCAGTTCTTC. It codes for CASSYSGTSGSDEQFF.

The CDR3 loop reads CASSQDLGEREQFF. In DNA, the CDR3 is TGTGCCAGCAGCCAAGATTTAGGCGAGAGGGAGCAGTTCTTC. This chain joins TRBV4-2 and TRBJ2-1, with D unresolved. Germline-derived CDR1 and CDR2 are LGHNA and YNFKEQ. V was cut by 0 bases and J by 10 bases, with 13 bases left in between. This CDR3 has 14 residues.

V and J are TRBV4-1 and TRBJ1-4; 7 bases fit TRBD1. CDR1 and CDR2 (germline): MGHRA, YSYEKL. J was trimmed by 0 bases and V by 4 bases; bases with no gene match: 14. This CDR3 region has 19 residues. The CDR3 sequence: CASSLRDRESLATNEKLFF. The CDR3 nucleotides read TGCGCCAGCAGCCTCCGGGACAGAGAAAGTCTTGCAACTAATGAAAAACTGTTTTTT.

The chain links TRBV2 to TRBJ1-5; 7 bases align to TRBD1. After removal of 6 bases from V and 4 bases from J, the junction contained 6 bases not matched to a gene. The CDR3 consists of 14 residues. In germline, CDR1 is SNHLY, CDR2 FYNNEI. The CDR3 coding sequence is TGTGCCAGCAGAGACAGGGTTGGGAATCAGCCCCAGCATTTT. Its translation: CASRDRVGNQPQHF.

The rearrangement links TRBV5-1 to TRBJ2-2; 7 bases fit TRBD1. The ends lost 3 bases at V and 0 bases at J; junction bases unmatched: 8. Germline CDR1 is SGHRS and CDR2 is YFSETQ. The CDR3 is 17 residues long. CDR3 nucleotide sequence: TGCGCCAGCAGCTCCCCCAGGGGACAGCCGAACACCGGGGAGCTGTTTTTT. It specifies CASSSPRGQPNTGELFF.

The chain couples TRBV6-1 to TRBJ1-1; 10 bases are a match to TRBD1. This CDR3 comprises 15 residues. Germline V CDR1 and CDR2: MNHNS, SASEGT. V dropped 6 bases and J dropped 5; count of bases not matched to a gene: 9. CDR3 loop: CASRTLPGQGTEAFF. The CDR3 DNA is TGTGCCAGCAGGACTCTCCCGGGACAGGGGACTGAAGCTTTCTTT.

The V call is TRBV6-4, the J call TRBJ2-3; 8 nucleotides align to TRBD2. V shed 7 bases and J 2 bases; nucleotides not matched to a gene: 8. This CDR3 region has 15 residues. CDR1 and CDR2 from the germline V gene are MRHNA and SNTAGT. CDR3 coding DNA: TGTGCCAGCACTGAGACTAGCGAGCCCACAGATACGCAGTATTTT. Translated, it gives CASTETSEPTDTQYF.

This clone was detected once. CDR3 region: CASSVVPSGGEQFF. The CDR3 bases are TGTGCCAGCAGCGTAGTCCCCAGCGGAGGTGAGCAGTTCTTC. This chain joins TRBV9 and TRBJ2-1, with D maybe TRBD2 (5 bases). Trimming cost V 0 bases and J 9 bases, with 13 bases left between them. There are 14 residues in the CDR3. From germline, CDR1 is SGDLS and CDR2 YYNGEE.

The gene calls are TRBV6-1 and TRBJ2-1; 10 positions match TRBD2. Germline lookup yields CDR1 MNHNS and CDR2 SASEGT. CDR3 length: 15 amino acids. J lost 6 bases, V lost 6 bases, and 8 bases had no gene match. CDR3 nucleotides: TGTGCCAGCAGGGACACTAGCGGGGTGGGCAATGAGCAGTTCTTC. Translation gives CASRDTSGVGNEQFF.

The CDR3 region is CASSTGVGNQPQHF. Written as DNA, the CDR3 is TGTGCCAGCAGTACAGGGGTGGGCAATCAGCCCCAGCATTTT. The rearrangement joins TRBV6-5 to TRBJ1-5; 7 nucleotides match TRBD1. Germline CDR1 is MNHEY and CDR2 is SVGAGI. Trimming took 5 bases from V and 2 from J; bases not matched to a gene: 3. The CDR3 consists of 14 residues.

The chain is built from TRBV7-2 and TRBJ2-5, with D maybe TRBD1 (5 bases). CDR1 and CDR2 from the germline V gene are SGHTA and FQGNSA. This CDR3 contains 14 residues. The V gene lost 1 base and the J gene lost 3 bases, with 9 bases spanning the gap. CDR3 protein: CASSLGQGKETQYF. CDR3 bases: TGTGCCAGCAGCTTAGGGCAGGGAAAAGAGACCCAGTACTTC. The full variable domain, its missing parts supplied by reference TRBV7-2 and TRBJ2-5, is GAGVSQSPSNKVTEKGKDVELRCDPISGHTALYWYRQSLGQGLEFLIYFQGNSAPDKSGLPSDRFSAERTGGSVSTLTIQRTQQEDSAVYLCASSLGQGKETQYFGPGTRLLVL.

The rearrangement uses TRBV19 and TRBJ1-2; the D gene is possibly TRBD1 (5 bases). The CDR3 consists of 12 residues. V lost 6 bases to trimming and J lost 4 bases, with 9 bases between them. Per the germline V gene, CDR1 is LNHDA and CDR2 is SQIVND (reference sequence). The CDR3: CASRDSFYGYTF. In DNA form, the CDR3 reads TGTGCCAGTAGAGACAGCTTCTATGGCTACACCTTC. Variable domain in full (rest from reference TRBV19 and TRBJ1-2): DGGITQSPKYLFRKEGQNVTLSCEQNLNHDAMYWYRQDPGQGLRLIYYSQIVNDFQKGDIAEGYSVSREKKESFPLTVTSAQKNPTAFYLCASRDSFYGYTFGSGTRLTVV.

This clone was recorded only once. V is TRBV7-2 and J is TRBJ1-6; D gene unclear. The germline CDR1 and CDR2 sequences are SGHTA and FQGNSA. This CDR3 has 13 residues. Trimming shortened V by 6 bases and J by 6 bases, and 9 bases separated the two germline ends. The CDR3 DNA reads as TGTGCCAGCAGTCGTCCCTTTAATTCACCCCTCCACTTT. Protein product: CASSRPFNSPLHF.

The rearrangement joins TRBV30 to TRBJ1-2, with 10 bases identical to TRBD1. V gave up 5 bases and J gave up 7 bases; unmatched junction bases: 7. CDR1 GTSNPN and CDR2 SVGIG come from the germline V gene (reference sequence). This CDR3 spans 13 amino acids. CDR3 coding DNA: TGTGCCTGGGGAGACAGGGGGCCTCTTGGCTACACCTTC. Protein sequence: CAWGDRGPLGYTF.

In DNA form, the CDR3 reads TGTGCCAGTATCGGGTCCTCCTATGGCTACACCTTC. Translation gives CASIGSSYGYTF. This chain connects TRBV19 to TRBJ1-2; D gene unclear. Trimming took off 7 bases at V and 4 bases at J, with 10 bases between the two ends. In germline, CDR1 is LNHDA, CDR2 SQIVND (reference sequence). CDR3 length: 12 residues.

This chain links TRBV5-1 with TRBJ2-5, with 8 bases fitting TRBD1. Germline V gene sequence: CDR1 SGHRS, CDR2 YFSETQ. V dropped 4 bases and J dropped 9; count of bases not matched to a gene: 20. This CDR3 region has 17 residues. As DNA, the CDR3 is TGCGCCAGCAGCCCGTCGCCCGGGACAGGCCTTTTAAGGGCCCAGTACTTC. Translated: CASSPSPGTGLLRAQYF.

The chain joins TRBV4-1 to TRBJ1-1, with 12 bases matching TRBD1. The V and J ends lost 3 bases and 6 bases, in that order; junction bases with no gene match: 5. Germline CDR1 and CDR2: MGHRA and YSYEKL. The CDR3 consists of 15 residues. CDR3 amino acids: CASSHVGQGAAEAFF. CDR3 bases: TGCGCCAGCAGCCATGTGGGACAGGGGGCCGCTGAAGCTTTCTTT.

CDR3 sequence reads: CASSGSLRGEGRDTQYF. CDR3 DNA: TGTGCCAGCAGCGGTTCATTGAGGGGGGAGGGCCGGGATACGCAGTATTTT. This sequence joins TRBV9 and TRBJ2-3; D is possibly TRBD2 (7 bases). V was pared by 3 bases and J by 6 bases, with 23 bases between. Per germline, CDR1 SGDLS and CDR2 YYNGEE. The CDR3 sequence is 17 residues long.

The chain employs TRBV2 and TRBJ1-6, with 8 positions matching TRBD1. Trimming took 7 bases from V and 7 from J; bases not matched to a gene: 6. Germline values: CDR1 SNHLY, CDR2 FYNNEI. The CDR3 consists of 14 residues. This CDR3 is CASIEDRDNSPLHF. The CDR3 coding sequence is TGTGCCAGCATCGAGGACAGGGACAATTCACCCCTCCACTTT.

Only a few counts were recorded for this clone. V and J are TRBV7-6 and TRBJ2-3; 9 positions match TRBD1. From germline, CDR1 is SGHVS and CDR2 FNYEAQ. The CDR3 is made up of 14 amino acids. V trimming: 5 bases; J trimming: 6 bases; junction bases outside the gene matches: 6. CDR3 loop: CASSQGTGSDTQYF. The CDR3 DNA reads TGTGCCAGCAGCCAAGGGACAGGGTCGGATACGCAGTATTTT.

This clone showed up just once. This chain connects TRBV7-2 to TRBJ2-4; 10 nucleotides align to TRBD2. The CDR3 has 19 amino acids. In germline, CDR1 is SGHTA, CDR2 FQGNSA. V lost 4 bases and J lost 3; bases outside the gene matches: 15. This chain's CDR3 is CASSYRAAGGRFDKNIQYF. CDR3 bases: TGTGCCAGCAGCTATCGAGCAGCGGGGGGGCGGTTCGACAAAAACATTCAGTACTTC. Supplemented by reference TRBV7-2 and TRBJ2-4, the full variable domain reads GAGVSQSPSNKVTEKGKDVELRCDPISGHTALYWYRQSLGQGLEFLIYFQGNSAPDKSGLPSDRFSAERTGGSVSTLTIQRTQQEDSAVYLCASSYRAAGGRFDKNIQYFGAGTRLSVL.

The chain links TRBV5-4 to TRBJ2-7; TRBD1 is a possible D gene (6 bases). The V and J ends lost 4 bases and 1 base respectively, with 9 bases between them. The CDR3 length is 13 residues. Germline V CDR1 and CDR2: SGHNT, YYREEE (reference sequence). CDR3 nucleotides: TGTGCCAGCAGCCCCGACAGGTCCTACGAGCAGTACTTC. Translation: CASSPDRSYEQYF.

The rearrangement links TRBV7-9 to TRBJ1-4; D may be TRBD1 (6 bases). Trimming removed 5 bases from V and 0 bases from J, with 22 bases in between. The length of the CDR3 is 19 residues. Per germline, CDR1 SEHNR and CDR2 FQNEAQ (reference sequence). CDR3 in amino acids: CASSPRRGALGATNEKLFF. CDR3 nucleotides: TGTGCCAGCAGCCCTAGACGGGGGGCTCTGGGGGCAACTAATGAAAAACTGTTTTTT.

A single count supports this clone. The V and J genes are TRBV13 and TRBJ2-3; 14 bases map to TRBD2. V lost 2 bases, J lost 7 bases, and 8 bases stayed unmatched. The CDR3 has 17 amino acids. Per germline, CDR1 PRHDT and CDR2 FYEKMQ (reference sequence). The CDR3 is CASSLIGRLAGGNTQYF. As DNA, the CDR3 is TGTGCCAGCAGCTTAATCGGCCGACTAGCGGGAGGGAATACGCAGTATTTT.

This clone was detected only once. The chain employs TRBV1 and TRBJ2-7; the DNA was not compared with TRBD2, the D call given in the table. TRBV1 is a pseudogene locus. The CDR3 contains 15 residues. CDR3 sequence reads: CTSMSGRESSYEQYF. DNA of the CDR3: TGCACCAGCATGTCAGGGCGGGAGAGCTCCTACGAGCAGTACTTC.